Listed below are T cell receptor beta chains from one sample, sequenced in a study of blood T cell repertoires in COVID-19. The data were produced by immunoSEQ multiplex PCR, yet TCRdb's version contains in-frame clones alone and is incomplete. Here the sample spans some 330,000 clones, around 87% being singletons. Material: PBMCs or T cells enriched from blood (not recorded which). The receptor source for this set is a middle-aged man in a cohort exposed to, infected with or recovered from COVID-19 (not recorded which). Both conserved end residues are part of each CDR3. A D gene is named only where the DNA matches it firmly. Clone size appears in some rows only: once, few, many, or a class for an expanded clone.

TRBV4-2	TRBJ2-2	NA	NA	CASSPLKIAMNTGELFF	TGTGCCAGCAGCCCTCTAAAGATAGCTATGAACACCGGGGAGCTGTTTTTT
TRBV4-1	TRBJ1-2	NA	NA	CASSQTTVLANYGYTF	TGCGCCAGCAGCCAAACCACAGTGCTGGCTAACTATGGCTACACCTTC
TRBV4-1	TRBJ2-2	NA	TRBD2	CASSQEGLADTGELFF	TGCGCCAGCAGCCAGGAAGGGCTAGCGGACACCGGGGAGCTGTTTTTT
TRBV4-2	TRBJ1-6	NA	NA	CASSQGGGMSSPLHF	TGTGCCAGCAGCCAAGGCGGGGGAATGAGTTCACCCCTCCACTTT
TRBV5-1	TRBJ2-7	once	TRBD2	CASSSLAGSSYEQYF	TGCGCCAGCAGCTCCTTAGCGGGGAGCTCCTACGAGCAGTACTTC
TRBV5-8	TRBJ1-4	NA	TRBD1	CASSLGQENEKLFF	TGTGCCAGCAGCCTTGGACAGGAGAATGAAAAACTGTTTTTT
TRBV28	TRBJ1-4	NA	TRBD1	CASSRQGAVEKLFF	TGTGCCAGCAGTCGACAGGGGGCGGTTGAAAAACTGTTTTTT
TRBV5-1	TRBJ2-5	NA	TRBD1	CASSRGQGMETQYF	TGCGCCAGCAGCAGGGGACAGGGTATGGAGACCCAGTACTTC
TRBV15	TRBJ1-1	NA	NA	CAAGSGQGTEAFF	TGTGCCGCAGGTTCAGGGCAGGGCACTGAAGCTTTCTTT
TRBV5-1	TRBJ1-5	NA	NA	CASSLEGQSHQPQHF	TGCGCCAGCAGCTTGGAAGGACAGTCTCATCAGCCCCAGCATTTT
TRBV10-3	TRBJ2-2	NA	TRBD1	CAVGTGGFNTGELFF	TGTGCCGTCGGGACAGGGGGCTTTAACACCGGGGAGCTGTTTTTT
TRBV28	TRBJ2-1	NA	NA	CASRLSQGRNEQFF	TGTGCCAGCAGGCTATCACAGGGGAGGAATGAGCAGTTCTTC